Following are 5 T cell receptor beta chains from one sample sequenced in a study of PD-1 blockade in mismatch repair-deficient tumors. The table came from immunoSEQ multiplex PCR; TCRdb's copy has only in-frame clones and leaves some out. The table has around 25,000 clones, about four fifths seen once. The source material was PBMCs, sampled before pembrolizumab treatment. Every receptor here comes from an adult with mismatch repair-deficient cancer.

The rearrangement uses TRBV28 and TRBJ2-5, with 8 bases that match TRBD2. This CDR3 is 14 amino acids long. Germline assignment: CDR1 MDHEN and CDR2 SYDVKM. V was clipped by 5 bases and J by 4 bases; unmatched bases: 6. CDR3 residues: CASSSGSVGETQYF. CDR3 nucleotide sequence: TGTGCCAGCAGTAGCGGGAGTGTGGGAGAGACCCAGTACTTC.

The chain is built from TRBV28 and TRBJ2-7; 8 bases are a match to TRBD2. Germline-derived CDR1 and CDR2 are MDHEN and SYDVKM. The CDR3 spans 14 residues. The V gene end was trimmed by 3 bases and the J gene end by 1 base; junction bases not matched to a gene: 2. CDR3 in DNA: TGTGCCAGCAGTTTTCTAGCGGGTTCCTACGAGCAGTACTTC. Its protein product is CASSFLAGSYEQYF.

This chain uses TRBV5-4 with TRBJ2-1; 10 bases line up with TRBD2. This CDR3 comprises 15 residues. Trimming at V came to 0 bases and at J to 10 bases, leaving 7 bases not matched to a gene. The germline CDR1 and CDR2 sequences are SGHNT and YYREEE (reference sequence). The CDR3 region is CASSLALAGVGEQFF. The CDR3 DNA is TGTGCCAGCAGCTTGGCTCTAGCGGGAGTCGGAGAGCAGTTCTTC. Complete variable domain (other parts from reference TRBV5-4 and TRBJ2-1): ETGVTQSPTHLIKTRGQQVTLRCSSQSGHNTVSWYQQALGQGPQFIFQYYREEENGRGNFPPRFSGLQFPNYSSELNVNALELDDSALYLCASSLALAGVGEQFFGPGTRLTVL.

In nucleotides, the CDR3 is TGTGCCAGCAGTGAACAAAGCTTTCAAGAGACCCAGTACTTC. Amino acids: CASSEQSFQETQYF. V usage is TRBV6-1 and J usage is TRBJ2-5; D uncertain. There are 14 residues in the CDR3. Trimming took 2 bases from V and 2 from J, leaving 9 bases between them. Germline CDR1 reads MNHNS; CDR2 reads SASEGT.

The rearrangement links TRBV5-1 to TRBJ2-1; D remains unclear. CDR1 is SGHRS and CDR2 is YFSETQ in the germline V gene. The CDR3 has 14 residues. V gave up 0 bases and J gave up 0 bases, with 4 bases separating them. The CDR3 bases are TGCGCCAGCAGCTTGGGGAGCTCCTACAATGAGCAGTTCTTC. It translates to CASSLGSSYNEQFF.